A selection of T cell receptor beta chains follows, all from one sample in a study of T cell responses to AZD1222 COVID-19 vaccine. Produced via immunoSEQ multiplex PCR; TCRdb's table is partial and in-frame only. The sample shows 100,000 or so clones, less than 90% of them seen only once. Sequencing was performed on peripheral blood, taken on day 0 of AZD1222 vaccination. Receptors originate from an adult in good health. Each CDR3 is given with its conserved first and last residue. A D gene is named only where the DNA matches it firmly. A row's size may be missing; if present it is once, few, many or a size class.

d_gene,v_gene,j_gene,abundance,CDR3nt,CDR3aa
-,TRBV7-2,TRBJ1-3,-,TGTGCCAGCAGCTTATTGGGACATCCCTCTGGAAACACCATATATTTT,CASSLLGHPSGNTIYF
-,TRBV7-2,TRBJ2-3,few,TGTGCCAGCAGTTTTTCTTTTGAAAAGACGCAGTATTTT,CASSFSFEKTQYF
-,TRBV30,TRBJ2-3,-,TGTGCCAGGAGGCTGGTTGGGTCAGGGCAACAGTATTTT,CARRLVGSGQQYF
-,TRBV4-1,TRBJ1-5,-,TGCGCCAGCAGCCCCAGAGCAGTTTCTAATCAGCCCCAGCATTTT,CASSPRAVSNQPQHF
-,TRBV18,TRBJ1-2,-,TGTGCCAGCTCAGGTCGGGGGGCCTATGGCTACACCTTC,CASSGRGAYGYTF
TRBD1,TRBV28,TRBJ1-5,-,TGTGCCAGCAGTCTATGGACAGGGGGCGCAGGACAGCCCCAGCATTTT,CASSLWTGGAGQPQHF
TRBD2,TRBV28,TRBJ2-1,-,TGTGCCAGCAGTTATAGCGGGGATTCTGATGAGCAGTTCTTC,CASSYSGDSDEQFF
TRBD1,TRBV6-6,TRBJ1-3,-,TGTGCCAGCCGACAGGGTCTGGGAAACACCATATATTTT,CASRQGLGNTIYF
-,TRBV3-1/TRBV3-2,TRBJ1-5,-,TGTGCCAGCAGCCAAGACATTACCTTATTACCCCAGCATTTT,CASSQDITLLPQHF
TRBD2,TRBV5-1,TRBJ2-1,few,TGCGCCAGCAGCTTGACCGGGACTACTGCCTACAATGAGCAGTTCTTC,CASSLTGTTAYNEQFF
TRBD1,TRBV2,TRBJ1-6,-,TGTGCCAGCAGTCCGACAGGGAGGGAGGATTCACCCCTCCACTTT,CASSPTGREDSPLHF
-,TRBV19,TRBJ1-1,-,TGTGCCAGTAGCCCTAGGCGCCGGTCTGAAGCTTTCTTT,CASSPRRRSEAFF
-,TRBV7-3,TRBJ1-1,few,TGTGCCAGCAGCTTAGGGGGGCCCACTGAAGCTTTCTTT,CASSLGGPTEAFF
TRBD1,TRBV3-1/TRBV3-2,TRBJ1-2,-,TGTGCCAGCAGCCAACTACTCCGGGACAGGGGGCCTGGCTATGGCTACACCTTC,CASSQLLRDRGPGYGYTF
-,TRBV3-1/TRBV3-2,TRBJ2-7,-,TGTGCCAGCAGCCAATCGGTCGGGGGCCCGCCTTACTACGAGCAGTACTTC,CASSQSVGGPPYYEQYF
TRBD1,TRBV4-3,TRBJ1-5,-,TGCGCCAGCAGCCCAGCTGACAGGGTAACGGGCTGTCAGCCCCAGCATTTT,CASSPADRVTGCQPQHF
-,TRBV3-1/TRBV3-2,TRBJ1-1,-,TGTGCCAGCAGCGTAATGACAGGGAACACTGAAGCTTTCTTT,CASSVMTGNTEAFF
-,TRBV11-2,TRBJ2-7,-,TGTGCCAGCAGCCCAGTAAATCGGGACAAGGGGGAGCCCTACGAGCAGTACTTC,CASSPVNRDKGEPYEQYF